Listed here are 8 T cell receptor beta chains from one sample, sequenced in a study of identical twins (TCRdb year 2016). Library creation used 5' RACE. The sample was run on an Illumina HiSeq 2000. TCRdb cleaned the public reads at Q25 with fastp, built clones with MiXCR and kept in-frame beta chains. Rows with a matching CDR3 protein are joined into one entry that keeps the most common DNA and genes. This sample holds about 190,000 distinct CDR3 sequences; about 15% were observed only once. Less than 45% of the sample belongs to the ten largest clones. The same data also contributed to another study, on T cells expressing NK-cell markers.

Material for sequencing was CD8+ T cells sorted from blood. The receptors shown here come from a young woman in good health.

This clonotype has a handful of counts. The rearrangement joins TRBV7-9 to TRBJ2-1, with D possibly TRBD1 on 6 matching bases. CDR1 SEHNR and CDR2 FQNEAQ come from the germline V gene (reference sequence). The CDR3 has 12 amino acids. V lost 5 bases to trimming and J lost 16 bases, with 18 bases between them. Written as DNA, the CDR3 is TGTGCCAGCAGCGCCGTGGGGGCGCTCAATTTCTTC. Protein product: CASSAVGALNFF.

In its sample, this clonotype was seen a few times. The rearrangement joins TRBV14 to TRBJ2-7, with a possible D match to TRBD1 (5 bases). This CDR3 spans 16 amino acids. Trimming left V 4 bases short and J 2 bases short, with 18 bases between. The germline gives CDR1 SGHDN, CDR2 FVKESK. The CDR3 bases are TGTGCCAGCAGCCCCCTAACGAGGACATCTACCTACGAGCAGTACTTC. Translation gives CASSPLTRTSTYEQYF.

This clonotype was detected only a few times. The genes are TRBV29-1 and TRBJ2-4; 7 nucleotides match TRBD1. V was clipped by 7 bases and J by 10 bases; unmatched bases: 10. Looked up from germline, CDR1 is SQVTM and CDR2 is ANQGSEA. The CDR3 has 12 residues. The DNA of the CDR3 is TGCAGCGCAATGGGACAGCTTGAAATTCAGTACTTC. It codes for CSAMGQLEIQYF.

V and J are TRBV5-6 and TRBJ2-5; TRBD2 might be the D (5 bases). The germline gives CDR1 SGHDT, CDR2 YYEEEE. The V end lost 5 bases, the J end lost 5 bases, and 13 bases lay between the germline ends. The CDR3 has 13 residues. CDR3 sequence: CASSSPGSETQYF. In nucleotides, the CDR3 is TGTGCCAGCAGTTCTCCTGGGAGTGAGACCCAGTACTTC. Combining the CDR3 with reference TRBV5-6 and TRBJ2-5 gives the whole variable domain DAGVTQSPTHLIKTRGQQVTLRCSPKSGHDTVSWYQQALGQGPQFIFQYYEEEERQRGNFPDRFSGHQFPNYSSELNVNALLLGDSALYLCASSSPGSETQYFGPGTRLLVL.

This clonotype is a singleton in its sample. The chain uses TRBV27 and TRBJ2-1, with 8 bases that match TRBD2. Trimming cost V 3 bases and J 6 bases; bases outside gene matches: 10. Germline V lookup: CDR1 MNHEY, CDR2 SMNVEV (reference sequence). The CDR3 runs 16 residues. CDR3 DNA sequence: TGTGCCAGCAGTTTGGGGGGGGCGGGGGGATTCAATGAGCAGTTCTTC. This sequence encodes CASSLGGAGGFNEQFF.

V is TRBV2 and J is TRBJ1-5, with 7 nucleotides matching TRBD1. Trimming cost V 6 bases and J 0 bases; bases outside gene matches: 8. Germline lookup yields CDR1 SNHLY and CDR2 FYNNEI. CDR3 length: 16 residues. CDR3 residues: CASRPRQGDSNQPQHF. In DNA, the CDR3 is TGTGCCAGCAGGCCCAGACAGGGTGATAGCAATCAGCCCCAGCATTTT.

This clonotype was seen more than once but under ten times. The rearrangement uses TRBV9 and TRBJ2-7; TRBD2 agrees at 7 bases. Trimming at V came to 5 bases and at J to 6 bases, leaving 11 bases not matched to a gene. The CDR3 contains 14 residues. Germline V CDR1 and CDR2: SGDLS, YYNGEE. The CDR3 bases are TGTGCCAGCAGTGGAGGACTAGTAGGGAGCGAGCAGTACTTC. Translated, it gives CASSGGLVGSEQYF.

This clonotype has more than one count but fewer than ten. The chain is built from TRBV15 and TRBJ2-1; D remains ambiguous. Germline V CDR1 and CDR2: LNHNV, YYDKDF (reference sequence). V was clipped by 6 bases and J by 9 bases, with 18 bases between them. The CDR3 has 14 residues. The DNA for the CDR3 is TGTGCCACCAGGGCCCCTCTAAGCTCCGCTGAGCAGTTCTTC. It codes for CATRAPLSSAEQFF.